This T cell receptor (beta chain) was documented in a study of blood T cell repertoires in COVID-19. The repertoire was sequenced with immunoSEQ multiplex PCR; TCRdb's copy has only in-frame clones and lacks some. The sample carries approximately 270,000 clones, about nine tenths recorded once. Cohorts were assigned according to the clinical history that participants reported. V was clipped by 0 bases and J by 0 bases, with 6 bases between them. The CDR3 spans 14 residues. Germline assignment: CDR1 SEHNR and CDR2 FQNEAQ (reference sequence). Material for sequencing was PBMCs or T cells enriched from blood (not recorded which). The chain uses TRBV7-9 and TRBJ2-7, with D perhaps matching TRBD2 (6 bases). This TCR was sampled from a woman between 25 and 40 years old with acute COVID-19. DNA for the CDR3: TGTGCCAGCAGCTTAGCCGGGAGCTCCTACGAGCAGTACTTC. Translated, it gives CASSLAGSSYEQYF.